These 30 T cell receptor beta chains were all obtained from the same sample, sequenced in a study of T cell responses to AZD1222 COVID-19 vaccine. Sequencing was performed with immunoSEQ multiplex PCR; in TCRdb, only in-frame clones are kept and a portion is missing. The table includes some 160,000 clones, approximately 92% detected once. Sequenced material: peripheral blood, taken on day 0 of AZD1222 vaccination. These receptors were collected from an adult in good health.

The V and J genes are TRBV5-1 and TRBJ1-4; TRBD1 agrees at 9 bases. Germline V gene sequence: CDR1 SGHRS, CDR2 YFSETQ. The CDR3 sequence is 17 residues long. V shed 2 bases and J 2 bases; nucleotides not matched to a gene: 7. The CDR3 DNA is TGCGCCAGCAGCTTAATGGACAGGGGAAGGACTAATGAAAAACTGTTTTTT. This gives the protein CASSLMDRGRTNEKLFF.

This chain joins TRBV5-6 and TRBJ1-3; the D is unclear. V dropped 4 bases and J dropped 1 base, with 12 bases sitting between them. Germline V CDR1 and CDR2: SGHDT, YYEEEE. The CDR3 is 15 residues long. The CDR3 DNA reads TGTGCCAGCAGCCCACTCGGGAGTTCTGGAAACACCATATATTTT. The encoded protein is CASSPLGSSGNTIYF.

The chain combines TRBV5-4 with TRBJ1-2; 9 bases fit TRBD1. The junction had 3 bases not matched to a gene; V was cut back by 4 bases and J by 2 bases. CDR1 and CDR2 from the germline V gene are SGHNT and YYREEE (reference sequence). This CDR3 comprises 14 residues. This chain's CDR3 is CASSLGTGNYGYTF. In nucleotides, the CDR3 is TGTGCCAGCAGCCTAGGGACAGGGAACTATGGCTACACCTTC.

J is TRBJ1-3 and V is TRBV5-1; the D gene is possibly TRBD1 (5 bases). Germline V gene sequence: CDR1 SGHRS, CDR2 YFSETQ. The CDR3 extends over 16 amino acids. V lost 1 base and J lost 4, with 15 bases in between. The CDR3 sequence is CASSLQAGRAGNTIYF. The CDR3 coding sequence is TGCGCCAGCAGCTTGCAGGCGGGACGAGCCGGAAACACCATATATTTT. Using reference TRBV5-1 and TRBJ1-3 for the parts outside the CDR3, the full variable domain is KAGVTQTPRYLIKTRGQQVTLSCSPISGHRSVSWYQQTPGQGLQFLFEYFSETQRNKGNFPGRFSGRQFSNSRSEMNVSTLELGDSALYLCASSLQAGRAGNTIYFGEGSWLTVV.

CDR3 in DNA: TGTGCCAGCAGCCCGGGACAGGGAAACTATGGCTACACCTTC. It specifies CASSPGQGNYGYTF. This sequence joins TRBV5-4 and TRBJ1-2; 9 positions agree with TRBD1. CDR1 and CDR2 from the germline V gene are SGHNT and YYREEE (reference sequence). CDR3 length: 14 amino acids. V dropped 4 bases and J dropped 2; count of bases not matched to a gene: 3.

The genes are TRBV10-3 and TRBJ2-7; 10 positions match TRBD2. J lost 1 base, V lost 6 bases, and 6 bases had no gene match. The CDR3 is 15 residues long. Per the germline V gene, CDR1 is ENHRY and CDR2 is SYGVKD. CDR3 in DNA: TGTGCCATCAGCTCAACTAGCGGGACGTCCTACGAGCAGTACTTC. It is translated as CAISSTSGTSYEQYF.

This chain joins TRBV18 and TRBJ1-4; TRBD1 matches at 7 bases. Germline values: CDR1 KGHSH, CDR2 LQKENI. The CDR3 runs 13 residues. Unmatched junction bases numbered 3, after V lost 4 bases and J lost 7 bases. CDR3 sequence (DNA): TGTGCCAGCTCACAGGGGGCTGGTGAAAAACTGTTTTTT. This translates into CASSQGAGEKLFF.

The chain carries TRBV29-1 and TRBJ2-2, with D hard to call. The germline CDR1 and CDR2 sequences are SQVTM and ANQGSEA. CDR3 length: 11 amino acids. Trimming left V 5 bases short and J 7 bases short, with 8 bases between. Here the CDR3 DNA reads TGCAGCGTTAGCGACGGCGGGGAGCTGTTTTTT. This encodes CSVSDGGELFF.

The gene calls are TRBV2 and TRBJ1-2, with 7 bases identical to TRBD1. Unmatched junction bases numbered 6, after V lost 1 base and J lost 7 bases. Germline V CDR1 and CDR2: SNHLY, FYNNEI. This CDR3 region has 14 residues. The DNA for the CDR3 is TGTGCCAGCAGTGAAGACAGGGGTGTCGGTGGCTACACCTTC. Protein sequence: CASSEDRGVGGYTF.

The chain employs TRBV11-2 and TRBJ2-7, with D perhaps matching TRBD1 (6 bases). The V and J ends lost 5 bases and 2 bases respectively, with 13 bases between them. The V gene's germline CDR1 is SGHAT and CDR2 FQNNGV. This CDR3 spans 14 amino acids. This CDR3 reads CASSPYGDTYEQYF. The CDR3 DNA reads TGTGCCAGCAGCCCTTATGGGGACACCTACGAGCAGTACTTC.

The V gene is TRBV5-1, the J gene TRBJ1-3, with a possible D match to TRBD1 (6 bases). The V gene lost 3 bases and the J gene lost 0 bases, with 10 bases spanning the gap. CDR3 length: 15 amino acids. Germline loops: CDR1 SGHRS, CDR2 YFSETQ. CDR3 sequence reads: CASSSGQNSGNTIYF. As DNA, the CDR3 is TGCGCCAGCAGCTCTGGACAGAACTCTGGAAACACCATATATTTT.

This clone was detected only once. The CDR3 sequence: CASSQEGRPTYNSPLHF. The CDR3 DNA reads as TGCGCCAGCAGCCAAGAGGGACGGCCGACCTATAATTCACCCCTCCACTTT. The chain carries TRBV4-1 and TRBJ1-6, with D possibly TRBD1 on 5 matching bases. The CDR3 loop spans 17 amino acids. Per germline, CDR1 MGHRA and CDR2 YSYEKL. Trimming left V 0 bases short and J 2 bases short, with 11 bases between.

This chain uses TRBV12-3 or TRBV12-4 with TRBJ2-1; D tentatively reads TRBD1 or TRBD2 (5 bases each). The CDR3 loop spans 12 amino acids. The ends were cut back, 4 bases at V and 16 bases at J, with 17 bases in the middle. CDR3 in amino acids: CASSSRPGTAFF. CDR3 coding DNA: TGTGCCAGCAGTTCTCGACCCGGGACCGCCTTCTTC.

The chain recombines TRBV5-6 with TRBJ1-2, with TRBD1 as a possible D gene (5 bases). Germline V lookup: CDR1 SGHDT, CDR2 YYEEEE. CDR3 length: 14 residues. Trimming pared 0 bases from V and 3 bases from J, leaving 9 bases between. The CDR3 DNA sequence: TGTGCCAGCAGCTTGGCAGGGAAAGACTATGGCTACACCTTC. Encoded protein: CASSLAGKDYGYTF. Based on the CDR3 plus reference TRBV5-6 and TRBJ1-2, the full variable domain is DAGVTQSPTHLIKTRGQQVTLRCSPKSGHDTVSWYQQALGQGPQFIFQYYEEEERQRGNFPDRFSGHQFPNYSSELNVNALLLGDSALYLCASSLAGKDYGYTFGSGTRLTVV.

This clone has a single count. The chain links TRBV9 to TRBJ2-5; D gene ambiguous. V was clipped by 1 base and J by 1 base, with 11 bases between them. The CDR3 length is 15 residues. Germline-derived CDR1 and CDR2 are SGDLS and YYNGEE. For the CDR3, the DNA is TGTGCCAGCAGCGTAAAAAGTGGTTCCCAAGAGACCCAGTACTTC. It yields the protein CASSVKSGSQETQYF.

CDR3 region: CASSLDLEGYTF. In DNA form, the CDR3 reads TGCGCCAGCAGCTTGGACCTAGAAGGCTACACCTTC. The chain links TRBV5-1 to TRBJ1-2; D gene uncertain. This CDR3 spans 12 amino acids. V lost 0 bases to trimming and J lost 8 bases, with 8 bases between them. Germline CDR1 and CDR2: SGHRS and YFSETQ. Variable domain in full (rest from reference TRBV5-1 and TRBJ1-2): KAGVTQTPRYLIKTRGQQVTLSCSPISGHRSVSWYQQTPGQGLQFLFEYFSETQRNKGNFPGRFSGRQFSNSRSEMNVSTLELGDSALYLCASSLDLEGYTFGSGTRLTVV.

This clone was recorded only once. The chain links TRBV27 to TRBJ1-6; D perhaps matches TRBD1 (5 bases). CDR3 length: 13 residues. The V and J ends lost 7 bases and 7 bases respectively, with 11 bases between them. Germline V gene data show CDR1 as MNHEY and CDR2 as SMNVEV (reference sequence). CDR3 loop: CASKLQGNSPLHF. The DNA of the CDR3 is TGTGCCAGCAAGTTGCAGGGAAATTCACCCCTCCACTTT.

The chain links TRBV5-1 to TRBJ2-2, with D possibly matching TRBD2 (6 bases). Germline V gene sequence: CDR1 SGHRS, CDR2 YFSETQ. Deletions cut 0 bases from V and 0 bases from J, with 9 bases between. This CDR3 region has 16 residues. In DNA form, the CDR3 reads TGCGCCAGCAGCTTGGTGGCGGGATCGAACACCGGGGAGCTGTTTTTT. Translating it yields CASSLVAGSNTGELFF.

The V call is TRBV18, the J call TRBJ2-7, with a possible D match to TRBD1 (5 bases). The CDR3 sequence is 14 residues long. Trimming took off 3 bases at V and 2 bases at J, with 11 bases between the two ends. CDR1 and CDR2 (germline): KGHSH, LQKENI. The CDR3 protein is CASSPETVTYEQYF. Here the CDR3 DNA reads TGTGCCAGCTCACCCGAGACAGTTACCTACGAGCAGTACTTC.

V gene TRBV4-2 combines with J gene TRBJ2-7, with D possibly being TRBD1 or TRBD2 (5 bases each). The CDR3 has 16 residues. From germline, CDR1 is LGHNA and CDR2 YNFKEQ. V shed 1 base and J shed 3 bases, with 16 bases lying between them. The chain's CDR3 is CASSQGGAAGHYEQYF. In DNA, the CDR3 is TGTGCCAGCAGCCAAGGTGGAGCGGCAGGGCACTACGAGCAGTACTTC.

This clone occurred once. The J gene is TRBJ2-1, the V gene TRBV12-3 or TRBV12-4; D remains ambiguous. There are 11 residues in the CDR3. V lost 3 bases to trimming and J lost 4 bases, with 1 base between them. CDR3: CASSLYNEQFF. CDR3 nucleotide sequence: TGTGCCAGCAGTTTGTACAATGAGCAGTTCTTC.

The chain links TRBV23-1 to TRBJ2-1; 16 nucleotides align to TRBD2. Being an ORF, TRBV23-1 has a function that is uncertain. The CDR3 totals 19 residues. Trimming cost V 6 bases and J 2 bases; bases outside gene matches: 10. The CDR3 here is CASRGTSGRARNTYNEQFF. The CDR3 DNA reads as TGCGCCAGCAGGGGGACTAGCGGGAGGGCCCGTAATACCTACAATGAGCAGTTCTTC.

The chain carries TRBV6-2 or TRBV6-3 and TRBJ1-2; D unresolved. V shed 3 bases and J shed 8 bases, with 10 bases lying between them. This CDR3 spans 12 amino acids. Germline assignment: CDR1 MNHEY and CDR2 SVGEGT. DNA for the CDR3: TGTGCCAGCAGTTATGAGGGAGCGGGCTACACCTTC. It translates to CASSYEGAGYTF.

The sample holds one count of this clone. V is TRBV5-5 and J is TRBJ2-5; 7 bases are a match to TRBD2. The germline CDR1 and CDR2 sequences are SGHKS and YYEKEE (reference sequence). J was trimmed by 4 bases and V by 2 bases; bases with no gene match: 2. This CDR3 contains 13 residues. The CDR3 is CASSFGGRETQYF. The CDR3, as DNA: TGTGCCAGCAGCTTCGGCGGGAGAGAGACCCAGTACTTC.

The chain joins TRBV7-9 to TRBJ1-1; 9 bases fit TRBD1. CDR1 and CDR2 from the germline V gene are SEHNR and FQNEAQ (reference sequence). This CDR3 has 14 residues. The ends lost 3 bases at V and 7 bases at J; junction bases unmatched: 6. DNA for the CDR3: TGTGCCAGCAGCTTCGGACAGGGGTGGGGTGAAGCTTTCTTT. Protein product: CASSFGQGWGEAFF.

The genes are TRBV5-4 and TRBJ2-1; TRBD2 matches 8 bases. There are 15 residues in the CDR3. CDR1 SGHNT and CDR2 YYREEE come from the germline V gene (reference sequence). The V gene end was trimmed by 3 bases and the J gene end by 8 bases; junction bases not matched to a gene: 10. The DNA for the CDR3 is TGTGCCAGCAGCTCTTTTGCGGGAGGAACGTATGAGCAGTTCTTC. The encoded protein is CASSSFAGGTYEQFF.

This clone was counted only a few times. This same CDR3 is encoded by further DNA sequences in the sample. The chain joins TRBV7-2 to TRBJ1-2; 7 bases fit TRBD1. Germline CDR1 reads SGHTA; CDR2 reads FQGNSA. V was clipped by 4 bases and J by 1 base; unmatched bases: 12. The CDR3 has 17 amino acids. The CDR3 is CASSSLRSGTDNYGYTF. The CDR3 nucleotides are TGTGCCAGCAGCTCTCTACGCTCCGGGACAGATAACTATGGCTACACCTTC.

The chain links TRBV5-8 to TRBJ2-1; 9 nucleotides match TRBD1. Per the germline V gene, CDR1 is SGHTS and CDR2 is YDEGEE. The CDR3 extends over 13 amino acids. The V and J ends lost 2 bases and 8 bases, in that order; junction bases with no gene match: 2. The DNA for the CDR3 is TGTGCCAGCAGCTTAAGGGACAGGGATGAGCAGTTCTTC. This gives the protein CASSLRDRDEQFF.

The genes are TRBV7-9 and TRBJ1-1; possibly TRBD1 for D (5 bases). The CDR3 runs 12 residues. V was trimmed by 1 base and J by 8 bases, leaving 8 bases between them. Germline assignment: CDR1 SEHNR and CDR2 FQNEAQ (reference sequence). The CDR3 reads CASSLVGAEAFF. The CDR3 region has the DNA TGTGCCAGCAGCTTAGTTGGGGCGGAAGCTTTCTTT.

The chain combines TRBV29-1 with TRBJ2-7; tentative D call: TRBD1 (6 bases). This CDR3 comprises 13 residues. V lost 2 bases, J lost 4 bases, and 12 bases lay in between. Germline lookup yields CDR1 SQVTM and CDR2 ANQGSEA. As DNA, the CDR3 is TGCAGCGTTGAAAAGGGGCAGGGGTACGAGCAGTACTTC. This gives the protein CSVEKGQGYEQYF.